This T cell receptor (beta chain) comes out of a study of technical replicates of blood from a handful of donors. This CDR3 has 16 residues. V lost 0 bases to trimming and J lost 0 bases, with 11 bases between them. Germline CDR1 reads SGHTS; CDR2 reads YDEGEE. Sequencing used immunoSEQ multiplex PCR; TCRdb keeps in-frame clones, though not all of them. This repertoire shows some 70,000 clones, nearly 98% found once; its top ten account for around 0.3%. This clone was seen a single time. The sequenced sample consisted of T cells isolated from PBMCs. The V gene is TRBV5-8, the J gene TRBJ2-3, with TRBD2 as a possible D gene (6 bases). This TCR was sampled from a human donor in good health. The CDR3 DNA follows: TGTGCCAGCAGCTTGGGGAGGGCCATTAGCACAGATACGCAGTATTTT. Translating gives CASSLGRAISTDTQYF.